Listed here are 14 T cell receptor beta chains from one sample, sequenced in a study of T cells in Graves' hyperthyroidism and ophthalmopathy. Researchers took RNA transcripts and amplified the TCR beta CDR3 regions from them. HTBI primers were used for first-round RT-PCR of the TCR CDR3. TCRdb independently ran MiXCR on the multiplex PCR reads; one entry per CDR3 protein. Of about 530,000 distinct CDR3 sequences in the sample, roughly a sixth were seen once. The sample taken for sequencing was blood. The source is a woman between 18 and 29 years old with Graves' ophthalmopathy.

This clonotype was picked up many times. V usage is TRBV6-2 or TRBV6-3 and J usage is TRBJ1-4; 9 nucleotides match TRBD1. V lost 9 bases, J lost 8 bases, and 10 bases stayed unmatched. The CDR3 runs 14 residues. Germline V gene lookup returns CDR1 MNHEY and CDR2 SVGEGT. The CDR3 sequence: CASGAGQGREKLFF. CDR3 sequence (DNA): TGTGCCAGTGGCGCGGGACAGGGTCGGGAAAAACTGTTTTTT.

This clonotype showed up many times. In DNA, the CDR3 is TGTGCCAGCAGCCACTATGGGGCAATGAACACTGAAGCTTTCTTT. Encoded protein: CASSHYGAMNTEAFF. The V gene is TRBV5-8, the J gene TRBJ1-1, with D possibly being TRBD1 (5 bases). Germline V gives CDR1 SGHTS, CDR2 YDEGEE. This CDR3 spans 15 amino acids. V lost 4 bases, J lost 0 bases, and 13 bases lay in between.

This clonotype was recorded at least ten times. The chain joins TRBV6-1 to TRBJ2-3; TRBD2 matches 7 bases. The length of the CDR3 is 13 residues. Germline trimming cut 8 bases from V and 2 bases from J; bases unmatched to any gene: 4. Germline assignment: CDR1 MNHNS and CDR2 SASEGT. The CDR3 region is CASGGTTTDTQYF. The CDR3 DNA reads TGTGCCAGCGGCGGGACTACCACAGATACGCAGTATTTT.

There are a few counts of this clonotype. The J gene is TRBJ2-1, the V gene TRBV27; the D is unclear. V was cut by 3 bases and J by 4 bases, with 7 bases left in between. Per the germline V gene, CDR1 is MNHEY and CDR2 is SMNVEV (reference sequence). The CDR3 spans 13 residues. The CDR3 bases are TGTGCCAGCAGTTTGAACACATACAATGAGCAGTTCTTC. It encodes CASSLNTYNEQFF.

This clonotype was picked up many times. V usage is TRBV7-2 and J usage is TRBJ2-1; 8 bases line up with TRBD1. V gave up 1 base and J gave up 6 bases; unmatched junction bases: 8. There are 16 residues in the CDR3. In germline, CDR1 is SGHTA, CDR2 FQGNSA. The CDR3 coding sequence is TGTGCCAGCAGCTTAGTATTTCAGGGGGCGCCCAATGAGCAGTTCTTC. Translation gives CASSLVFQGAPNEQFF.

This clonotype was counted at least ten times. V is TRBV5-1 and J is TRBJ2-2, with 8 bases fitting TRBD2. CDR1 SGHRS and CDR2 YFSETQ come from the germline V gene. V shed 3 bases, J shed 7 bases, and the junction held 11 bases outside the gene matches. The CDR3 extends over 16 amino acids. The CDR3 is CASSWAAGTRGGELFF. CDR3 nucleotide sequence: TGCGCCAGCAGCTGGGCAGCCGGGACTAGAGGCGGGGAGCTGTTTTTT.

This clonotype occurred many times. J is TRBJ2-7 and V is TRBV7-2, with 10 bases lining up with TRBD2. Looked up from germline, CDR1 is SGHTA and CDR2 is FQGNSA. V lost 5 bases to trimming and J lost 3 bases; unmatched junction nucleotides: 4. The CDR3 length is 14 residues. This CDR3 is CASSASGSIYEQYF. The CDR3 DNA sequence: TGTGCCAGCAGCGCTAGCGGGAGCATCTACGAGCAGTACTTC.

The rearrangement uses TRBV19 and TRBJ1-3, with a possible D match to TRBD1 (5 bases). Germline values: CDR1 LNHDA, CDR2 SQIVND (reference sequence). V lost 5 bases and J 2 bases, leaving 16 bases between the germline ends. The CDR3 extends over 16 amino acids. This CDR3 is CASSESGAGPGNTIYF. DNA of the CDR3: TGTGCCAGTAGTGAAAGCGGGGCAGGTCCTGGAAACACCATATATTTT. Full variable domain (remainder filled in from reference TRBV19 and TRBJ1-3): DGGITQSPKYLFRKEGQNVTLSCEQNLNHDAMYWYRQDPGQGLRLIYYSQIVNDFQKGDIAEGYSVSREKKESFPLTVTSAQKNPTAFYLCASSESGAGPGNTIYFGEGSWLTVV.

V is TRBV6-1 and J is TRBJ1-5, with D possibly matching TRBD1 (6 bases). CDR1 MNHNS and CDR2 SASEGT come from the germline V gene. The CDR3 contains 15 residues. The V gene lost 6 bases and the J gene lost 3 bases, with 15 bases spanning the gap. In nucleotides, the CDR3 is TGTGCCAGCAGGGACCACGGGGGCCTCAATCAGCCCCAGCATTTT. Translated: CASRDHGGLNQPQHF.

This clonotype was counted many times. The genes are TRBV20-1 and TRBJ2-7; possibly TRBD1 for D (5 bases). CDR1 is DFQATT and CDR2 is SNEGSKA in the germline V gene (reference sequence). Trimming took 6 bases from V and 3 from J, leaving 15 bases between them. The CDR3 runs 13 residues. CDR3 nucleotide sequence: TGCAGTGCCCCGAGGAACAGGCTCTACGAGCAGTACTTC. Residues: CSAPRNRLYEQYF.

The chain employs TRBV28 and TRBJ2-3; TRBD2 aligns across 8 bases. The CDR3 is made up of 19 amino acids. The V gene's germline CDR1 is MDHEN and CDR2 SYDVKM. V was clipped by 8 bases and J by 5 bases; unmatched bases: 24. The CDR3 here is CASGRLAIKGGEYEDTQYF. The CDR3 DNA sequence: TGTGCCAGCGGTCGACTAGCGATAAAAGGCGGGGAGTACGAAGATACGCAGTATTTT.

The CDR3 region is CATSRSVDGPHGYTF. CDR3 DNA: TGTGCCACCAGCAGATCCGTTGACGGCCCCCATGGCTACACCTTC. The V and J genes are TRBV15 and TRBJ1-2, with D unclear. The V gene lost 2 bases and the J gene lost 6 bases, with 16 bases spanning the gap. The CDR3 length is 15 residues. CDR1 is LNHNV and CDR2 is YYDKDF in the germline V gene (reference sequence).

The chain uses TRBV6-1 and TRBJ1-5; D unresolved. The germline CDR1 and CDR2 sequences are MNHNS and SASEGT. The CDR3 loop spans 13 amino acids. Trimming removed 6 bases at V and 4 bases at J, with 10 bases between. CDR3 sequence reads: CASRRTANQPQHF. CDR3 nucleotide sequence: TGTGCCAGCAGGAGGACCGCGAATCAGCCCCAGCATTTT.

V and J are TRBV9 and TRBJ2-3, with 9 bases aligning to TRBD1. This CDR3 has 20 residues. In germline, CDR1 is SGDLS, CDR2 YYNGEE. V lost 0 bases and J lost 1; bases outside the gene matches: 15. CDR3 in amino acids: CASSVEAGQGTGGGTDTQYF. Written as DNA, the CDR3 is TGTGCCAGCAGCGTAGAAGCCGGACAGGGGACGGGGGGAGGCACAGATACGCAGTATTTT.